Listed below are T cell receptor beta chains from one sample, sequenced in a study of T cells in localized non-small cell lung cancer. The assay was immunoSEQ multiplex PCR, and TCRdb's table has in-frame clones only and misses some. This table holds some 90,000 clones, about 91% found once. The specimen comprised peripheral blood, sampled before any cancer treatment. The receptors shown here come from a man aged 40-75 years with stage I squamous cell lung carcinoma. Both conserved end residues are trimmed from each CDR3. A D gene is named only where the DNA matches it firmly.

>TRBV11-2|TRBJ1-1|.
ASSLMRSEAF
>TRBV5-1|TRBJ2-3|TRBD1
ASDRVEGRGTDTQY
>TRBV19|TRBJ2-5|TRBD2
ASSMGTSPETQY
>TRBV25-1|TRBJ1-3|.
ASRSTASGNTIY
>TRBV6-1|TRBJ2-7|.
ASSEVGRLAYWTYEQY
>TRBV9|TRBJ2-5|TRBD1
ASSVLGGWGSRETQY
>TRBV27|TRBJ1-4|TRBD1
ASSLSWDRREKLF
>TRBV7-2|TRBJ1-2|.
ASSLVGVGYT
>TRBV5-1|TRBJ2-1|.
ASSLWDGYNEQF
>TRBV4-1|TRBJ2-3|.
ASSPRQGGADTQY
>TRBV19|TRBJ1-5|TRBD1
ASSTPGQGSNQPQH
>TRBV7-2|TRBJ2-1|.
ASSVRRNSDEQF
>TRBV7-2|TRBJ1-2|.
ASSLVGGASGYT
>TRBV4-2|TRBJ1-5|.
ASSQESNQPQH
>TRBV6-1|TRBJ1-1|.
ASSVGPRLNTEAF
>TRBV5-4|TRBJ2-2|TRBD2
ASSFPLAENTGELF
>TRBV4-3|TRBJ1-4|.
ASSQDWAGLISGGEKLF
>TRBV18|TRBJ2-3|.
ASSPRQASTDTQY
>TRBV9|TRBJ2-6|TRBD1
ASSERDRSSGANVLT
>TRBV7-8|TRBJ1-1|TRBD1
ASSFPPGGRNTEAF
>TRBV5-4|TRBJ2-2|TRBD1
ASSPGQEYTGELF
>TRBV4-2|TRBJ1-1|.
ASSHPALNTEAF
>TRBV5-4|TRBJ1-2|TRBD1
ASSTPGTGGNFGYT
>TRBV7-3|TRBJ2-5|.
ASSLNPGTRETQY
>TRBV10-3|TRBJ1-2|.
AISALMPPSYT
>TRBV6-1|TRBJ2-3|TRBD2
ASSPTGGTDTQY
>TRBV28|TRBJ2-5|.
ASGGRAKQETQY
>TRBV10-3|TRBJ2-4|.
AISENTEHIQY
>TRBV7-3|TRBJ1-1|TRBD1
ASSSSTGGTEAF
>TRBV28|TRBJ1-2|.
ASSSPVGNYGYT
>TRBV4-3|TRBJ1-6|TRBD1
ASSQVPGQGYSPLH
>TRBV2|TRBJ1-1|.
ASSEGHANTEAF
>TRBV28|TRBJ1-2|TRBD1
ASSSLGTVTYT
>TRBV6-1|TRBJ1-1|.
ASSHTGGTEAF
>TRBV4-3|TRBJ2-1|TRBD2
ASSQEALAGGYNEQF
>TRBV11-2|TRBJ2-7|.
ASSLDRDEQY
>TRBV6-5|TRBJ1-2|.
ASSQTGARVYGYT
>TRBV2|TRBJ1-4|.
ASSGRARGEKLF
>TRBV6-6|TRBJ1-2|.
ASSGDYGYT
>TRBV7-2|TRBJ1-1|.
ASSLVPGYFMNTEAF
>TRBV6-5|TRBJ2-3|.
ASSFRASTDTQY
>TRBV11-2|TRBJ1-2|.
ASSSPDGRYGYT
>TRBV19|TRBJ1-5|.
ASSIEGGGGNQPQH
>TRBV6-5|TRBJ2-1|TRBD2
ASTLLAEGDNEQF
>TRBV5-1|TRBJ1-2|TRBD1
ASSLGDSGSGYT
>TRBV18|TRBJ1-6|TRBD1
ASSATGTGEYSPLH
>TRBV6-5|TRBJ1-6|.
ASQSYNSPLH
>TRBV7-2|TRBJ1-3|.
ASSLGWETGNTIY
>TRBV7-9|TRBJ2-2|.
ASSFPQAGELF
>TRBV18|TRBJ2-7|TRBD1
ASSPSHDRGRDEQY
>TRBV28|TRBJ1-3|.
ASSLRGSSGNTIY
>TRBV30|TRBJ1-1|TRBD1
AWSFRTGSSRESTEAF